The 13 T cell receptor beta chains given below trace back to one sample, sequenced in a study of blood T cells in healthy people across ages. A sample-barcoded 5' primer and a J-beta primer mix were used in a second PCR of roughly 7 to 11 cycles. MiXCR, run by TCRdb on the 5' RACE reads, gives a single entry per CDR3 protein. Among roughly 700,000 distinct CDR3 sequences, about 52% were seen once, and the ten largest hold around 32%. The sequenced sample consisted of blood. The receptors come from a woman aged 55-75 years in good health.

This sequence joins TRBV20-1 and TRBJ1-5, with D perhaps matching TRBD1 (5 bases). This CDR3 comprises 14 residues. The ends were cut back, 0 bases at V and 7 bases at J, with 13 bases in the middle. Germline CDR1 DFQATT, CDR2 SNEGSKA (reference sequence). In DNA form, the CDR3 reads TGCAGTGCTAGAGATTGGCAGGGTAGCCAGCCCCAGCATTTT. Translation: CSARDWQGSQPQHF.

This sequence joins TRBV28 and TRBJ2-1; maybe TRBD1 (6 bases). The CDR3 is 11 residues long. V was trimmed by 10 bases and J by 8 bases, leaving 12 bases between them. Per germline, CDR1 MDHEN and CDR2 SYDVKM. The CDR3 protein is CATSRGYEQFF. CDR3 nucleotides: TGTGCCACCTCCAGGGGATATGAGCAGTTCTTC.

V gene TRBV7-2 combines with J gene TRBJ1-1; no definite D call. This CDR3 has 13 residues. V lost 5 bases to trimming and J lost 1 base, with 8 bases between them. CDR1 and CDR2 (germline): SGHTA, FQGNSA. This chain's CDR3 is CASSTQENTEAFF. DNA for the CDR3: TGTGCCAGCAGCACCCAGGAGAACACTGAAGCTTTCTTT.

For the CDR3, the DNA is TGCGCCAGCAGCTTTGACCCGGGACTAGCGTACAATGAGCAGTTCTTC. Translated: CASSFDPGLAYNEQFF. This chain connects TRBV5-1 to TRBJ2-1, with 10 positions matching TRBD2. Germline CDR1 SGHRS, CDR2 YFSETQ. CDR3 length: 16 residues. Trimming removed 2 bases from V and 4 bases from J; junction bases left unmatched: 6.

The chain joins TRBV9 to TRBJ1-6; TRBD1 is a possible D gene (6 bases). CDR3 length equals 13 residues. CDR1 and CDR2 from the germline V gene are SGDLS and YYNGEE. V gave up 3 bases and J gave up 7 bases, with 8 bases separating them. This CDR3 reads CASSETGNSPLHF. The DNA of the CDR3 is TGTGCCAGCAGCGAAACAGGGAATTCACCCCTCCACTTT.

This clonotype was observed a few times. The CDR3 DNA reads as TGTGCCAGCAGTGTCGGTGAAAAACTGTTTTTT. Translation: CASSVGEKLFF. This rearrangement joins TRBV6-1 to TRBJ1-4, with D unresolved. The germline V and J ends were trimmed by 4 bases and 7 bases, with 4 bases remaining between them. Germline V lookup: CDR1 MNHNS, CDR2 SASEGT. The CDR3 loop spans 11 amino acids.

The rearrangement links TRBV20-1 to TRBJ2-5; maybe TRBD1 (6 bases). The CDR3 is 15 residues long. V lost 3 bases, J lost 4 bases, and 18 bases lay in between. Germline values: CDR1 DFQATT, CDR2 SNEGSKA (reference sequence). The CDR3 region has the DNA TGCAGTGCTAGGGCCAGGGGCGCCAGATTAGAGACCCAGTACTTC. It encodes CSARARGARLETQYF.

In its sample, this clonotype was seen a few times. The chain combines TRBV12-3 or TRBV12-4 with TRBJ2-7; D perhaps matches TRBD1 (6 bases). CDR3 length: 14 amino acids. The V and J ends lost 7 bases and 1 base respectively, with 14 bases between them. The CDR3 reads CASKGQFGSYEQYF. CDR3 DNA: TGTGCCAGCAAAGGACAGTTTGGTTCCTACGAGCAGTACTTC.

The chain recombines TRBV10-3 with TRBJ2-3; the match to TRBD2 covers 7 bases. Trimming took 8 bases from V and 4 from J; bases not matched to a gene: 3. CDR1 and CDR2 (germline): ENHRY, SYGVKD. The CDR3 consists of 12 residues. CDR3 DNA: TGTGCCATCTTTGCGGGGGCAGATACGCAGTATTTT. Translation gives CAIFAGADTQYF.

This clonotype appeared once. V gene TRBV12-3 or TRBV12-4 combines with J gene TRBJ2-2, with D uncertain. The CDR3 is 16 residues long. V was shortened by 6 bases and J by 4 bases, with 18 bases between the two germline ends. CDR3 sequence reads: CASSRPLTESTGELFF. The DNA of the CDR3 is TGTGCCAGCAGCCGGCCCTTAACGGAATCCACCGGGGAGCTGTTTTTT.

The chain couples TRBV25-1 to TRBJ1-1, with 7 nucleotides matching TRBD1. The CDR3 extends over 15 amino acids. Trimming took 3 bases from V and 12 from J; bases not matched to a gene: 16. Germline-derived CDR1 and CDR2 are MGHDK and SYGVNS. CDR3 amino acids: CASSDPLTGFFTTFF. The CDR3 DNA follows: TGTGCCAGCAGTGACCCCCTGACAGGGTTTTTTACGACTTTCTTT.

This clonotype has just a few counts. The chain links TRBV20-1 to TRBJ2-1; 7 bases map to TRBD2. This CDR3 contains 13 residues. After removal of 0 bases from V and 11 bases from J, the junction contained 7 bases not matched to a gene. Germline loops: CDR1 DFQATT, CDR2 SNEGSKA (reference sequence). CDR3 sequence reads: CSARDRLAAKQFF. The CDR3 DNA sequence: TGCAGTGCTAGAGATCGGCTAGCGGCTAAGCAGTTCTTC.

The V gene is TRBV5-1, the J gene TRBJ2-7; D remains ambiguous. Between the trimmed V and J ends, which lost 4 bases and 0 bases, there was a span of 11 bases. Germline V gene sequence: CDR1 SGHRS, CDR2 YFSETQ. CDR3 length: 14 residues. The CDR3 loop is CASSGQVASYEQYF. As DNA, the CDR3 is TGCGCCAGCAGCGGCCAGGTAGCCTCCTACGAGCAGTACTTC.